This TCR beta chain was sequenced during a study of blood T cell repertoires in COVID-19. Per germline, CDR1 SGHKS and CDR2 YYEKEE (reference sequence). CDR3 size: 15 residues. Unmatched junction bases numbered 2, after V lost 0 bases and J lost 2 bases. Clones were read by immunoSEQ multiplex PCR, and TCRdb kept only the in-frame ones, dropping some. Of around 83,000 clones in the sample, around 84% were seen once. Sequenced input: peripheral blood. This TCR came from a man older than 75 with active or convalescent COVID-19. The V and J genes are TRBV5-5 and TRBJ1-2; TRBD1 matches at 9 bases. CDR3 nucleotides: TGTGCCAGCAGCTTGGGGGACAGGGCCAACTATGGCTACACCTTC. It codes for CASSLGDRANYGYTF.